These T cell receptor beta chains were read from a single sample in a study of blood T cells in healthy people across ages. From the 5' RACE reads, TCRdb called clonotypes with MiXCR, one entry per CDR3 protein. The sample has hundreds of thousands of distinct CDR3 sequences, 49% seen once. The sequenced material came from blood. These receptor sequences come from a woman aged 60-75 years in good health. CDR3s include the opening cysteine and the closing phenylalanine or tryptophan. The D gene is left open where the match is weak. Clone size appears in some rows only: once, few, many, or a class for an expanded clone.

d_gene: TRBD1
abundance: NA
v_gene: TRBV10-3
j_gene: TRBJ1-5
CDR3aa: CAISESGTGLSNQPQHF
CDR3nt: TGTGCCATCAGTGAGTCAGGGACAGGGCTTAGCAATCAGCCCCAGCATTTT

d_gene: NA
abundance: NA
v_gene: TRBV7-2
j_gene: TRBJ2-7
CDR3aa: CASSSRVSYEQYF
CDR3nt: TGTGCCAGCAGCTCCAGGGTTTCCTACGAGCAGTACTTC

d_gene: NA
abundance: NA
v_gene: TRBV28
j_gene: TRBJ2-7
CDR3aa: CASSFTGSERYF
CDR3nt: TGTGCCAGCAGTTTTACAGGGTCGGAGCGGTACTTC

d_gene: TRBD2
abundance: NA
v_gene: TRBV10-3
j_gene: TRBJ2-7
CDR3aa: CAISESPGLDYEQYF
CDR3nt: TGTGCCATCAGTGAGTCGCCGGGACTAGACTACGAGCAGTACTTC

d_gene: TRBD1
abundance: NA
v_gene: TRBV6-2/TRBV6-3
j_gene: TRBJ2-1
CDR3aa: CASRGTGGPAFGEQFF
CDR3nt: TGTGCCAGCAGAGGGACAGGGGGCCCAGCGTTTGGAGAGCAGTTCTTC

d_gene: TRBD2
abundance: few
v_gene: TRBV20-1
j_gene: TRBJ2-3
CDR3aa: CSAIGALADLTDTQYF
CDR3nt: TGCAGTGCTATTGGGGCACTAGCGGACCTCACAGATACGCAGTATTTT

d_gene: TRBD2
abundance: NA
v_gene: TRBV15
j_gene: TRBJ2-5
CDR3aa: CATSRKRSGSGETQYF
CDR3nt: TGTGCCACCAGCAGGAAGAGGAGCGGGAGTGGAGAGACCCAGTACTTC

d_gene: TRBD2
abundance: many
v_gene: TRBV4-3
j_gene: TRBJ2-7
CDR3aa: CASSQGPSGSSYEQYF
CDR3nt: TGCGCCAGCAGCCAGGGCCCAAGCGGGAGCTCCTACGAGCAGTACTTC

d_gene: NA
abundance: NA
v_gene: TRBV20-1
j_gene: TRBJ2-1
CDR3aa: CSARDLADYNEQFF
CDR3nt: TGCAGTGCTAGAGATCTAGCCGACTACAATGAGCAGTTCTTC

d_gene: NA
abundance: NA
v_gene: TRBV29-1
j_gene: TRBJ1-4
CDR3aa: CSVGTRAHEKLFF
CDR3nt: TGCAGCGTTGGAACCAGGGCCCACGAAAAACTGTTTTTT

d_gene: NA
abundance: NA
v_gene: TRBV30
j_gene: TRBJ1-4
CDR3aa: CAWSREKLFF
CDR3nt: TGTGCCTGGAGTCGGGAAAAACTGTTTTTT

d_gene: TRBD1
abundance: NA
v_gene: TRBV12-3/TRBV12-4
j_gene: TRBJ1-2
CDR3aa: CASSAGGVGYGYTF
CDR3nt: TGTGCCAGCAGCGCAGGGGGCGTCGGCTATGGCTACACCTTC

d_gene: NA
abundance: few
v_gene: TRBV11-2
j_gene: TRBJ2-4
CDR3aa: CASSLGGDRLGLQYF
CDR3nt: TGTGCCAGCAGCTTAGGGGGCGACAGGCTGGGTCTTCAGTACTTC

d_gene: NA
abundance: NA
v_gene: TRBV20-1
j_gene: TRBJ2-1
CDR3aa: CSARDETPSGRPSYNEQSF
CDR3nt: TGCAGTGCTAGAGACGAAACCCCGAGCGGCAGACCCTCCTACAATGAGCAGTCCTTC

d_gene: TRBD1
abundance: NA
v_gene: TRBV20-1
j_gene: TRBJ1-6
CDR3aa: CSATQQGRGDSPLHF
CDR3nt: TGCAGTGCCACGCAACAGGGGAGAGGCGATTCACCCCTCCACTTT

d_gene: NA
abundance: NA
v_gene: TRBV28
j_gene: TRBJ1-6
CDR3aa: CASSRSGQLSPLHF
CDR3nt: TGTGCCAGCAGTAGAAGTGGACAGCTATCACCCCTCCACTTT

d_gene: TRBD2
abundance: NA
v_gene: TRBV4-3
j_gene: TRBJ2-3
CDR3aa: CASSHDRLAGAADTQYF
CDR3nt: TGCGCCAGCAGCCACGATAGACTAGCGGGAGCGGCAGATACGCAGTATTTT

d_gene: TRBD2
abundance: NA
v_gene: TRBV9
j_gene: TRBJ2-1
CDR3aa: CASSVARTAGVYNEQFF
CDR3nt: TGTGCCAGCAGCGTAGCCCGAACAGCGGGAGTTTACAATGAGCAGTTCTTC

d_gene: NA
abundance: once
v_gene: TRBV9
j_gene: TRBJ2-1
CDR3aa: CASSPHENEQFF
CDR3nt: TGTGCCAGCAGCCCCCACGAGAATGAGCAGTTCTTC

d_gene: NA
abundance: NA
v_gene: TRBV20-1
j_gene: TRBJ2-5
CDR3aa: CSAKRAQETQYF
CDR3nt: TGCAGTGCAAAGCGGGCCCAAGAGACCCAGTACTTC

d_gene: NA
abundance: NA
v_gene: TRBV10-3
j_gene: TRBJ1-3
CDR3aa: CAISELSTGNTIYF
CDR3nt: TGTGCCATCAGTGAGCTCAGCACTGGAAACACCATATATTTT

d_gene: TRBD2
abundance: few
v_gene: TRBV5-1
j_gene: TRBJ2-1
CDR3aa: CASSIGLAGDIDEQFF
CDR3nt: TGCGCCAGCAGTATAGGACTAGCGGGAGATATCGATGAGCAGTTCTTC

d_gene: NA
abundance: NA
v_gene: TRBV27
j_gene: TRBJ2-5
CDR3aa: CASSPNMGQYQETQYF
CDR3nt: TGTGCCAGCAGCCCAAACATGGGACAATATCAAGAGACCCAGTACTTC

d_gene: TRBD1
abundance: NA
v_gene: TRBV24-1
j_gene: TRBJ2-3
CDR3aa: CATSFPGGVSTDTQYF
CDR3nt: TGTGCCACCAGTTTTCCAGGGGGAGTATCAACAGATACGCAGTATTTT

d_gene: TRBD2
abundance: many
v_gene: TRBV7-7
j_gene: TRBJ2-5
CDR3aa: CASSSSRTSSETQYF
CDR3nt: TGTGCCAGCAGCTCCTCCAGGACTAGCTCGGAGACCCAGTACTTC

d_gene: TRBD1
abundance: NA
v_gene: TRBV20-1
j_gene: TRBJ1-1
CDR3aa: CSARGTGNTEAFF
CDR3nt: TGCAGTGCTAGAGGGACAGGGAACACTGAAGCTTTCTTT

d_gene: TRBD2
abundance: few
v_gene: TRBV7-2
j_gene: TRBJ2-3
CDR3aa: CASSRRLAGDTQYF
CDR3nt: TGTGCCAGCAGCCGACGACTAGCGGGAGATACGCAGTATTTT

d_gene: TRBD2
abundance: few
v_gene: TRBV27
j_gene: TRBJ2-7
CDR3aa: CASSPSPAGGQYEQYF
CDR3nt: TGTGCCAGCAGTCCTTCACCAGCGGGAGGGCAATACGAGCAGTACTTC

d_gene: NA
abundance: NA
v_gene: TRBV20-1
j_gene: TRBJ1-2
CDR3aa: CSAPLGRLYGYTF
CDR3nt: TGCAGTGCGCCTCTCGGGCGTCTCTATGGCTACACCTTC

d_gene: NA
abundance: NA
v_gene: TRBV6-1
j_gene: TRBJ1-4
CDR3aa: CASRIGGGDEKLFF
CDR3nt: TGTGCCAGCAGGATAGGGGGTGGAGATGAAAAACTGTTTTTT

d_gene: NA
abundance: NA
v_gene: TRBV10-3
j_gene: TRBJ2-1
CDR3aa: CAISESTTGEQFF
CDR3nt: TGTGCCATCAGTGAGTCGACAACCGGTGAGCAGTTCTTC

d_gene: TRBD2
abundance: NA
v_gene: TRBV7-8
j_gene: TRBJ2-1
CDR3aa: CASSLRLASNEQFF
CDR3nt: TGTGCCAGCAGCTTAAGACTAGCGTCCAATGAGCAGTTCTTC

d_gene: NA
abundance: NA
v_gene: TRBV6-2/TRBV6-3
j_gene: TRBJ1-5
CDR3aa: CASTQDGKPQHF
CDR3nt: TGTGCCAGCACCCAAGACGGTAAACCCCAGCATTTT

d_gene: TRBD1
abundance: NA
v_gene: TRBV10-3
j_gene: TRBJ2-5
CDR3aa: CAISRTGEQETQYF
CDR3nt: TGTGCCATCAGTCGGACAGGGGAACAAGAGACCCAGTACTTC

d_gene: NA
abundance: NA
v_gene: TRBV29-1
j_gene: TRBJ2-7
CDR3aa: CSVDAADEQYF
CDR3nt: TGCAGCGTTGACGCGGCAGACGAGCAGTACTTC

d_gene: TRBD2
abundance: once
v_gene: TRBV9
j_gene: TRBJ2-1
CDR3aa: CASSVRGTSGSTVPYYNEQFF
CDR3nt: TGTGCCAGCAGCGTCCGGGGGACTAGCGGGAGCACCGTCCCTTACTACAATGAGCAGTTCTTC

d_gene: NA
abundance: NA
v_gene: TRBV29-1
j_gene: TRBJ2-7
CDR3aa: CSVARDNSYEQYF
CDR3nt: TGCAGCGTTGCCCGGGACAACTCCTACGAGCAGTACTTC

d_gene: NA
abundance: few
v_gene: TRBV10-3
j_gene: TRBJ1-2
CDR3aa: CAISGQGTNYGYTF
CDR3nt: TGTGCCATCAGTGGGCAGGGCACTAACTATGGCTACACCTTC

d_gene: NA
abundance: few
v_gene: TRBV5-1
j_gene: TRBJ1-1
CDR3aa: CASSGVAGPRDTEAFF
CDR3nt: TGCGCCAGCAGCGGGGTGGCAGGGCCTAGAGACACTGAAGCTTTCTTT

d_gene: NA
abundance: once
v_gene: TRBV5-5
j_gene: TRBJ1-2
CDR3aa: CASSLAGGDRDGYTF
CDR3nt: TGTGCCAGCAGCTTGGCGGGGGGGGACCGCGATGGCTACACCTTC

d_gene: TRBD1
abundance: NA
v_gene: TRBV6-6
j_gene: TRBJ1-3
CDR3aa: CASSTDRSGNTIYF
CDR3nt: TGTGCCAGCAGTACGGACAGGAGTGGAAACACCATATATTTT

d_gene: NA
abundance: few
v_gene: TRBV5-1
j_gene: TRBJ2-3
CDR3aa: CASSLMSPSTDTQYF
CDR3nt: TGCGCCAGCAGCTTGATGAGTCCCAGCACAGATACGCAGTATTTT

d_gene: NA
abundance: NA
v_gene: TRBV20-1
j_gene: TRBJ1-2
CDR3aa: CSANPWEEHGYTF
CDR3nt: TGCAGTGCTAATCCCTGGGAGGAACATGGCTACACCTTC

d_gene: TRBD2
abundance: few
v_gene: TRBV20-1
j_gene: TRBJ2-3
CDR3aa: CSATAGGSTDTQYF
CDR3nt: TGCAGTGCTACGGCGGGAGGAAGCACAGATACGCAGTATTTT

d_gene: NA
abundance: NA
v_gene: TRBV18
j_gene: TRBJ2-7
CDR3aa: CASSPNQLSYEQYF
CDR3nt: TGTGCCAGCTCACCAAATCAGTTATCCTACGAGCAGTACTTC

d_gene: NA
abundance: NA
v_gene: TRBV4-3
j_gene: TRBJ1-1
CDR3aa: CASSQDWGRPSNTEAFF
CDR3nt: TGCGCCAGCAGCCAAGATTGGGGTCGACCCTCGAACACTGAAGCTTTCTTT

d_gene: NA
abundance: NA
v_gene: TRBV20-1
j_gene: TRBJ2-2
CDR3aa: CSARAADGRGPNTGELFF
CDR3nt: TGCAGTGCTAGAGCGGCGGACGGGAGGGGGCCGAACACCGGGGAGCTGTTTTTT

d_gene: TRBD2
abundance: NA
v_gene: TRBV15
j_gene: TRBJ2-1
CDR3aa: CATSRSGLDRPNEQFF
CDR3nt: TGTGCCACCAGCAGATCCGGACTAGATCGTCCCAATGAGCAGTTCTTC

d_gene: TRBD2
abundance: NA
v_gene: TRBV4-2
j_gene: TRBJ2-7
CDR3aa: CASSQEGLAGGSEQYF
CDR3nt: TGTGCCAGCAGCCAAGAGGGGCTAGCGGGAGGAAGCGAGCAGTACTTC

d_gene: TRBD2
abundance: NA
v_gene: TRBV20-1
j_gene: TRBJ2-5
CDR3aa: CSAQLAGGINNEQYF
CDR3nt: TGCAGTGCTCAACTAGCGGGAGGTATCAACAATGAGCAGTACTTC

d_gene: TRBD2
abundance: NA
v_gene: TRBV5-6
j_gene: TRBJ2-1
CDR3aa: CASSLSVVRGKAYNEQFF
CDR3nt: TGTGCCAGCAGCTTGAGCGTAGTGCGGGGGAAGGCCTACAATGAGCAGTTCTTC

d_gene: NA
abundance: few
v_gene: TRBV6-5
j_gene: TRBJ2-7
CDR3aa: CASTGRIQGEQYF
CDR3nt: TGTGCCAGCACCGGGCGGATCCAAGGCGAGCAGTACTTC

d_gene: NA
abundance: NA
v_gene: TRBV4-3
j_gene: TRBJ2-1
CDR3aa: CASSQATRGRHEQFF
CDR3nt: TGCGCCAGCAGCCAAGCAACCAGGGGGAGGCATGAGCAGTTCTTC